Listed here are 6 T cell receptor beta chains from one sample, sequenced in a study of graft-versus-host responses after intestinal transplantation. These receptors' targets are unknown. The repertoire was sequenced with immunoSEQ multiplex PCR; TCRdb's copy has only in-frame clones and lacks some. The table includes 90,000 to 130,000 clones, about 93% detected once. This sample comprised unstimulated CD8+ T cells sorted from spleen or lymph node cells, obtained before intestinal transplant. These receptors were taken from a human donor who received an intestinal transplant.

The chain recombines TRBV4-1 with TRBJ1-5, with D uncertain. CDR1 and CDR2 from the germline V gene are MGHRA and YSYEKL. This CDR3 comprises 10 residues. The V end lost 4 bases, the J end lost 10 bases, and 5 bases lay between the germline ends. In nucleotides, the CDR3 is TGCGCCAGCAGCCCCCACCCCCAGCATTTT. Encoded protein: CASSPHPQHF.

The chain recombines TRBV12-5 with TRBJ2-3; TRBD1 agrees at 12 bases. After removal of 6 bases from V and 6 bases from J, the junction contained 10 bases not matched to a gene. The germline V gene has CDR1 LGHNT and CDR2 FRNRAP. The CDR3 is 16 amino acids. CDR3 in DNA: TGTGCTAGTGGCCCCGGGACAGGGGGCCGGTCCGATACGCAGTATTTT. This translates into CASGPGTGGRSDTQYF.

This sequence joins TRBV19 and TRBJ2-3, with 7 bases fitting TRBD2. V shed 3 bases and J 0 bases; nucleotides not matched to a gene: 6. The CDR3 has 16 residues. The germline CDR1 and CDR2 sequences are LNHDA and SQIVND (reference sequence). The DNA of the CDR3 is TGTGCCAGTAGTATTTCGGGGGGTCTTAGCACAGATACGCAGTATTTT. Its translation: CASSISGGLSTDTQYF.

This clone was observed once. The chain carries TRBV6-4 and TRBJ1-5; D unresolved. The CDR3 spans 13 residues. Germline CDR1 is MRHNA and CDR2 is SNTAGT. V lost 9 bases and J 9 bases, leaving 18 bases between the germline ends. CDR3 nucleotide sequence: TGTGCCAGGGGGAAGGACGGCCTCTCGCCCCAGCATTTT. Translating gives CARGKDGLSPQHF.

This clone was detected only once. This chain connects TRBV2 to TRBJ2-5; no reliable D call. The CDR3 consists of 16 residues. The germline V gene encodes CDR1 SNHLY and CDR2 FYNNEI. The V gene lost 7 bases and the J gene lost 4 bases, with 22 bases spanning the gap. This CDR3 is CASTKGAVAAGETQYF. The CDR3 nucleotides are TGTGCCAGCACAAAGGGCGCCGTGGCGGCAGGAGAGACCCAGTACTTC.

The V and J genes are TRBV19 and TRBJ1-1, with 7 bases matching TRBD1. The J segment lost 3 bases and the V segment lost 8 bases, leaving 6 bases of the junction unmatched. Germline V CDR1 and CDR2: LNHDA, SQIVND (reference sequence). The CDR3 spans 13 residues. For the CDR3, the DNA is TGTGCCAGTGGGGACAGCGGGGACACTGAAGCTTTCTTT. Amino acid sequence: CASGDSGDTEAFF.